This T cell receptor beta chain was captured in a study of tumor-infiltrating lymphocytes in localized non-small cell lung cancer. The overall study: Some samples were collected after neoadjuvant chemotherapy; smokers, never-smokers and several histologies were included. Study conclusions and caveats: Different pieces of the same tissue were used for each assay. Higher tumor T cell infiltration than in uninvolved lung was supported by TCRbeta sequencing. Available tissue quantity limited TCR sequencing to a patient subset.

Using immunoSEQ multiplex PCR, the repertoire was profiled, and TCRdb retains in-frame clones only, with some absent. The table shows 9,500 to 15,000 clones, with 78% occurring only once. Note on this clone: Its antigen is unidentified.

CDR1 is SGHDT, CDR2 YYEEEE, per germline. The length of the CDR3 is 15 residues. V was trimmed by 4 bases and J by 11 bases, leaving 24 bases between them. The V gene is TRBV5-6, the J gene TRBJ1-1; D might be TRBD1 (5 bases). The specimen was lung tumor tissue. This receptor was taken from a human donor with non-small cell lung cancer. The CDR3 bases are TGTGCCAGCAGCCTGCGAGGGACTGCCATTCGCAATGCTTTCTTT. Its translation: CASSLRGTAIRNAFF.